This record looks at one T cell receptor (beta chain) sequence and its context. Its target is unknown. The entry originates in a study of cytomegalovirus exposure and HLA in healthy donors. Study-level findings and limits: A later analysis found first-cohort TCR clusters tended to co-occur in the 120 or so validation repertoires. The study listed 164 cytomegalovirus-associated TCR beta chains.

The donors were members of the validation cohort comprising approximately 110 subjects, separate from the approximately 700-subject first cohort. Sequencing used immunoSEQ multiplex PCR; TCRdb keeps in-frame clones, though not all of them. The table records around 200,000 clones, roughly 80% of them present only once. The CDR3 runs to 12 residues. V gave up 0 bases and J gave up 6 bases, with 6 bases separating them. Germline values: CDR1 SGDLS, CDR2 YYNGEE. The chain combines TRBV9 with TRBJ1-2; D gene uncertain. This clonotype was sampled from a woman aged 18-29 years in good health and CMV-seropositive. Sample: PBMCs. The CDR3 loop reads CASSVASHGYTF. DNA for the CDR3: TGTGCCAGCAGCGTAGCGAGTCATGGCTACACCTTC.